This record looks at one T cell receptor (beta chain) sequence and its context. Using immunoSEQ multiplex PCR, the repertoire was profiled, and TCRdb retains in-frame clones only, with some absent. This sample has about 550,000 clones, with about 95% found just once. This sample was taken from a study of shared clonotypes between healthy human individuals. CD45RO-negative cells were positively selected for CCR7, leaving out terminally differentiated effector memory CD45RA+ cells. Sequenced input: naive CD8+ T cells sorted from blood. This TCR came from a young woman in good health.

The DNA of the CDR3 is TGTGCCAGCAGTTTAGGCACCAGCGGTTCACCCCTCCACTTT. This sequence encodes CASSLGTSGSPLHF. The rearrangement uses TRBV28 and TRBJ1-6; the D is unclear. Germline CDR1 reads MDHEN; CDR2 reads SYDVKM. V lost 2 bases, J lost 9 bases, and 11 bases lay in between. The CDR3 is 14 residues long.